What follows are 21 T cell receptor beta chains derived from one specimen sequenced in a study of blood T cell repertoires in COVID-19. Assay: immunoSEQ multiplex PCR; the TCRdb copy retains only in-frame clones and omits some. The table lists some 170,000 clones, approximately 85% of them singletons, with approximately 6.2% in the top ten. The specimen was PBMCs or T cells enriched from blood (not recorded which). The receptor set was obtained from a man in his forties or fifties who had recovered from COVID-19.

The CDR3 sequence is CASEPRGQGEGEQFF. Here the CDR3 DNA reads TGTGCCAGCGAACCTCGGGGACAGGGTGAAGGTGAGCAGTTCTTC. The chain employs TRBV5-6 and TRBJ2-1, with 9 bases lining up with TRBD1. CDR1 is SGHDT, CDR2 YYEEEE, per germline. Losses at the gene ends were 7 bases for V and 9 bases for J; bases not matched to a gene: 14. The CDR3 spans 15 residues.

This sequence joins TRBV9 and TRBJ1-6, with D unclear. The V and J ends lost 3 bases and 14 bases respectively, with 12 bases between them. The CDR3 length is 12 residues. Germline CDR1 reads SGDLS; CDR2 reads YYNGEE. CDR3 sequence reads: CASSGSAGTLHF. The CDR3 region has the DNA TGTGCCAGCAGCGGATCCGCGGGTACCCTCCACTTT.

This clone was recorded a few times. The rearrangement uses TRBV15 and TRBJ1-2; TRBD1 matches 7 bases. This CDR3 is 14 amino acids long. The germline CDR1 and CDR2 sequences are LNHNV and YYDKDF (reference sequence). V lost 1 base and J lost 6; bases outside the gene matches: 5. Here the CDR3 DNA reads TGTGCCACCAGCAGAGCTGACAGGGCGGATGGCTACACCTTC. This sequence encodes CATSRADRADGYTF.

This chain links TRBV28 with TRBJ1-4, with a weak D call TRBD1 (6 bases). Germline assignment: CDR1 MDHEN and CDR2 SYDVKM. The CDR3 extends over 15 amino acids. The V gene lost 6 bases and the J gene lost 2 bases, with 13 bases spanning the gap. The CDR3 DNA is TGTGCCAGCAGCTCCAACAGGGCCACTAATGAAAAACTGTTTTTT. Amino acids: CASSSNRATNEKLFF.

The J gene is TRBJ2-2, the V gene TRBV27; D is possibly TRBD2 (6 bases). This CDR3 has 14 residues. V lost 6 bases and J 5 bases, leaving 13 bases between the germline ends. Germline V CDR1 and CDR2: MNHEY, SMNVEV (reference sequence). As DNA, the CDR3 is TGTGCCAGCAGGCGACTAGGAGGGACCGGGGAGCTGTTTTTT. Translation: CASRRLGGTGELFF.

This clone was observed a few times. This sequence joins TRBV7-3 and TRBJ1-2; 8 positions agree with TRBD1. From germline, CDR1 is SGHTA and CDR2 FQGTGA. V lost 5 bases to trimming and J lost 5 bases; unmatched junction nucleotides: 4. CDR3 size: 13 residues. The CDR3 coding sequence is TGTGCCAGCAGCCTGGGACAGGAATATGGCTACACCTTC. Translating it yields CASSLGQEYGYTF.

V and J are TRBV19 and TRBJ1-6; 10 bases are a match to TRBD1. From germline, CDR1 is LNHDA and CDR2 SQIVND (reference sequence). The CDR3 covers 14 residues. The V gene end was trimmed by 5 bases and the J gene end by 7 bases; junction bases not matched to a gene: 2. The CDR3 spells CASSPGQGNSPLHF. The CDR3 DNA sequence: TGTGCCAGTAGTCCGGGACAGGGGAATTCACCCCTCCACTTT. Full variable domain (missing parts from reference TRBV19 and TRBJ1-6): DGGITQSPKYLFRKEGQNVTLSCEQNLNHDAMYWYRQDPGQGLRLIYYSQIVNDFQKGDIAEGYSVSREKKESFPLTVTSAQKNPTAFYLCASSPGQGNSPLHFGNGTRLTVT.

The chain's CDR3 is CASSLVGTDNSPLHF. CDR3 coding DNA: TGTGCCAGCAGCTTGGTAGGGACAGATAATTCACCCCTCCACTTT. The genes are TRBV5-6 and TRBJ1-6; 7 bases map to TRBD1. CDR1 and CDR2 from the germline V gene are SGHDT and YYEEEE. Unmatched junction bases numbered 2, after V lost 0 bases and J lost 5 bases. The length of the CDR3 is 15 residues.

This sequence joins TRBV27 and TRBJ1-2; no reliable D call. CDR1 and CDR2 (germline): MNHEY, SMNVEV (reference sequence). The CDR3 has 14 residues. V was cut by 6 bases and J by 4 bases, with 15 bases left in between. The CDR3 reads CASSPDRVGYGYTF. In DNA form, the CDR3 reads TGTGCCAGCAGCCCCGATCGAGTCGGCTATGGCTACACCTTC.

CDR3: CASSIDGPGQNQPQHF. The CDR3 DNA reads TGTGCCAGTAGTATAGACGGCCCGGGACAGAATCAGCCCCAGCATTTT. The V and J genes are TRBV19 and TRBJ1-5; TRBD1 aligns across 7 bases. This CDR3 is 16 amino acids long. With 0 bases clipped from V and 4 bases from J, the junction kept 6 bases outside the gene matches. CDR1 and CDR2 from the germline V gene are LNHDA and SQIVND (reference sequence).

The chain combines TRBV7-2 with TRBJ2-7, with D tentatively TRBD2 (7 bases). CDR3 size: 15 residues. From germline, CDR1 is SGHTA and CDR2 FQGNSA. V gave up 3 bases and J gave up 1 base, with 13 bases separating them. The CDR3 sequence: CASSFGAGASYEQYF. The DNA for the CDR3 is TGTGCCAGCAGCTTTGGGGCGGGGGCTTCCTACGAGCAGTACTTC.

This chain links TRBV5-8 with TRBJ1-5, with 7 positions matching TRBD1. The germline gives CDR1 SGHTS, CDR2 YDEGEE. The CDR3 extends over 15 amino acids. J was trimmed by 4 bases and V by 3 bases; bases with no gene match: 7. CDR3 sequence reads: CASSSGQKTNQPQHF. CDR3 nucleotides: TGTGCCAGCAGCTCGGGACAGAAGACAAATCAGCCCCAGCATTTT. The full variable domain, with the rest looked up from reference TRBV5-8 and TRBJ1-5, is EAGVTQSPTHLIKTRGQQATLRCSPISGHTSVYWYQQALGLGLQFLLWYDEGEERNRGNFPPRFSGRQFPNYSSELNVNALELEDSALYLCASSSGQKTNQPQHFGDGTRLSIL.

The rearrangement links TRBV27 to TRBJ1-2, with 10 bases lining up with TRBD1. J lost 0 bases, V lost 4 bases, and 2 bases had no gene match. Germline loops: CDR1 MNHEY, CDR2 SMNVEV (reference sequence). This CDR3 contains 15 residues. The CDR3 coding sequence is TGTGCCAGCAGTTCGGGGACAGGGGCTAACTATGGCTACACCTTC. Translated, it gives CASSSGTGANYGYTF.

In DNA form, the CDR3 reads TGTGCCAGCAGCCTCCCCCAGGGAATGGTAGGCTACGAGCAGTACTTC. Protein: CASSLPQGMVGYEQYF. The V and J genes are TRBV6-6 and TRBJ2-7, with a tentative D call TRBD1 (5 bases). Trimming left V 6 bases short and J 3 bases short, with 21 bases between. Germline CDR1 reads MNHNY; CDR2 reads SVGAGI (reference sequence). The CDR3 consists of 16 residues.

The chain carries TRBV19 and TRBJ1-2, with D unresolved. Deletions cut 7 bases from V and 2 bases from J, with 14 bases between. The germline CDR1 and CDR2 sequences are LNHDA and SQIVND (reference sequence). CDR3 length equals 14 residues. CDR3 coding DNA: TGTGCCAGTACGGGGAACCAGAAGAACTATGGCTACACCTTC. Its translation: CASTGNQKNYGYTF.

Many counts were recorded for this clone. This chain joins TRBV6-2 or TRBV6-3 and TRBJ1-5; 11 nucleotides align to TRBD1. After removal of 1 base from V and 6 bases from J, the junction contained 5 bases not matched to a gene. CDR3 length: 16 residues. The germline CDR1 and CDR2 sequences are MNHEY and SVGEGT. CDR3 bases: TGTGCCAGCAGTTACTGGGACAGGGGGAATTTTCAGCCCCAGCATTTT. Translating gives CASSYWDRGNFQPQHF.

The table lists this clone with many counts. This sequence joins TRBV6-4 and TRBJ2-3; 12 bases fit TRBD2. V gave up 2 bases and J gave up 3 bases; unmatched junction bases: 0. The CDR3 sequence is 15 residues long. Germline V CDR1 and CDR2: MRHNA, SNTAGT. CDR3 amino acids: CASSDGLAGTDTQYF. The DNA for the CDR3 is TGTGCCAGCAGTGACGGACTAGCGGGGACAGATACGCAGTATTTT.

J is TRBJ2-5 and V is TRBV6-6; D is uncertain. Germline-derived CDR1 and CDR2 are MNHNY and SVGAGI (reference sequence). The CDR3 spans 12 residues. V lost 7 bases and J 5 bases, leaving 11 bases between the germline ends. The CDR3 DNA reads as TGTGCCAGCAATCCGGGTTGGGAGACCCAGTACTTC. This gives the protein CASNPGWETQYF.

The V and J genes are TRBV10-3 and TRBJ2-2; possible D gene TRBD2, 5 bases. Germline CDR1 and CDR2: ENHRY and SYGVKD. The V end was cut by 2 bases, the J end by 3 bases, with 16 bases between. CDR3 length: 17 residues. The CDR3 reads CAISEPGDSRDTGELFF. The DNA of the CDR3 is TGTGCCATCAGTGAGCCCGGGGATAGCCGGGACACCGGGGAGCTGTTTTTT.

This chain links TRBV12-5 with TRBJ1-5; D gene ambiguous. In germline, CDR1 is LGHNT, CDR2 FRNRAP. Trimming cost V 7 bases and J 9 bases, with 22 bases left between them. This CDR3 is 15 amino acids long. The DNA for the CDR3 is TGTGCTAGTGTTGGAAGTGATTCTGGGAGATCGCCCCAGCATTTT. This codes for CASVGSDSGRSPQHF.

The genes are TRBV7-8 and TRBJ1-2; possibly TRBD1 for D (6 bases). V lost 1 base, J lost 2 bases, and 11 bases lay in between. The CDR3 is made up of 15 amino acids. From germline, CDR1 is SGHVS and CDR2 FQNEAQ. The DNA of the CDR3 is TGTGCCAGCAGCTTAGGTTCAGGGGCGAACTATGGCTACACCTTC. As protein: CASSLGSGANYGYTF. Combining the CDR3 with reference TRBV7-8 and TRBJ1-2 gives the whole variable domain GAGVSQSPRYKVAKRGQDVALRCDPISGHVSLFWYQQALGQGPEFLTYFQNEAQLDKSGLPSDRFFAERPEGSVSTLKIQRTQQEDSAVYLCASSLGSGANYGYTFGSGTRLTVV.